These 26 T cell receptor beta chains originate from one sample sequenced in a study of blood T cells in healthy people across ages. For the second PCR, which ran for about 7 to 11 cycles, a sample-barcoded 5' primer and a J-beta primer mix were used. TCRdb itself ran the 5' RACE reads through MiXCR, one entry per CDR3 protein. The table lists over 1,500,000 distinct CDR3 sequences, more than 35% of them singletons. Sequences were obtained from blood. All receptors come from a human donor in good health.

This clonotype was seen only a few times. The V and J genes are TRBV4-3 and TRBJ2-5; a weak D match, TRBD1 (6 bases). Looked up from germline, CDR1 is LGHNA and CDR2 is YSLEER. Trimming removed 1 base at V and 5 bases at J, with 17 bases between. CDR3 length: 16 amino acids. The CDR3 reads CASSQVPAGAVETQYF. CDR3 nucleotide sequence: TGCGCCAGCAGCCAAGTTCCGGCAGGGGCTGTCGAGACCCAGTACTTC.

The chain employs TRBV24-1 and TRBJ1-4, with no clear D. Germline CDR1 is KGHDR and CDR2 is SFDVKD. V was trimmed by 5 bases and J by 16 bases, leaving 19 bases between them. CDR3 length: 13 residues. The CDR3 protein is CATSGSFTDAQFF. The CDR3, as DNA: TGTGCCACCAGTGGCTCATTCACAGATGCGCAGTTTTTT.

This clonotype was detected a few times. V usage is TRBV5-4 and J usage is TRBJ1-2; TRBD1 matches 7 bases. Germline values: CDR1 SGHNT, CDR2 YYREEE (reference sequence). The CDR3 has 12 residues. The V segment lost 0 bases and the J segment 13 bases; nucleotides outside the gene matches: 6. CDR3 DNA sequence: TGTGCCAGCAGCTTGGATACAGGGGTAGGCACCTTC. It encodes CASSLDTGVGTF.

CDR3 loop: CSVPGGNEKLFF. The CDR3 nucleotides read TGCAGTGTTCCGGGGGGAAACGAAAAACTGTTTTTT. The chain combines TRBV20-1 with TRBJ1-4, with D possibly being TRBD1 (5 bases). Germline lookup yields CDR1 DFQATT and CDR2 SNEGSKA (reference sequence). The length of the CDR3 is 12 residues. Trimming cost V 7 bases and J 8 bases, with 14 bases left between them.

This clonotype was detected many times. This chain joins TRBV20-1 and TRBJ1-2, with 9 nucleotides matching TRBD1. The CDR3 runs to 13 residues. The V gene's germline CDR1 is DFQATT and CDR2 SNEGSKA (reference sequence). The DNA for the CDR3 is TGCAGCGCGACCGGGACAGGGAACTATGGCTACACCTTC. Its translation: CSATGTGNYGYTF.

This clonotype was observed a few times. The CDR3 coding sequence is TGTGCCAGTGACTGGCTCGGGAACTCTGGGGCCAACGTCCTGACTTTC. Translated: CASDWLGNSGANVLTF. This sequence joins TRBV6-1 and TRBJ2-6; TRBD2 is a possible D gene (5 bases). Germline V CDR1 and CDR2: MNHNS, SASEGT. CDR3 length equals 16 residues. V dropped 9 bases and J dropped 0 bases, with 15 bases sitting between them.

On this clonotype: This sequence may be a read error, since a much larger clone differs from it by one base. CDR3 sequence (DNA): TGCAGCGTTGCTCTAGGCGGGGGTTTTACCAGTAGGGAGCAGTACTTC. Its protein is CSVALGGGFTSREQYF. The rearrangement joins TRBV29-1 to TRBJ2-7; 7 bases fit TRBD2. The CDR3 spans 16 residues. Germline CDR1 reads SQVTM; CDR2 reads ANQGSEA. V was pared by 4 bases and J by 7 bases, with 19 bases of the junction left unmatched.

V is TRBV12-3 or TRBV12-4 and J is TRBJ1-2; D is uncertain. Trimming pared 10 bases from V and 0 bases from J, leaving 15 bases between. CDR3 length: 14 amino acids. The CDR3 nucleotides read TGTGCCACCCGGAATTTTGCTACTAACTATGGCTACACCTTC. Translation: CATRNFATNYGYTF.

The CDR3 spells CATEDPGSGNTIYF. Written as DNA, the CDR3 is TGTGCCACCGAAGACCCGGGGTCTGGAAACACCATATATTTT. The chain links TRBV13 to TRBJ1-3; D gene unclear. This CDR3 has 14 amino acids. Trimming left V 10 bases short and J 1 base short, with 14 bases between. In germline, CDR1 is PRHDT, CDR2 FYEKMQ (reference sequence).

The chain employs TRBV5-1 and TRBJ2-7; unclear D gene. Germline V gene lookup returns CDR1 SGHRS and CDR2 YFSETQ. The length of the CDR3 is 13 residues. V dropped 6 bases and J dropped 5 bases, with 15 bases sitting between them. Written as DNA, the CDR3 is TGCGCCAGCACCTTCGTGGGAATGGACGAGCAGTACTTC. This translates into CASTFVGMDEQYF.

The chain recombines TRBV27 with TRBJ1-2; D is perhaps TRBD1 (6 bases). Germline CDR1 reads MNHEY; CDR2 reads SMNVEV (reference sequence). There are 14 residues in the CDR3. The V and J ends lost 8 bases and 1 base respectively, with 14 bases between them. CDR3 amino acids: CASLAGEGNYGYTF. CDR3 sequence (DNA): TGTGCCAGCCTAGCAGGGGAGGGTAACTATGGCTACACCTTC.

The rearrangement links TRBV24-1 to TRBJ2-2; possible D gene TRBD2, 6 bases. The CDR3 has 17 amino acids. V was cut by 6 bases and J by 7 bases, with 23 bases left in between. Germline V gene lookup returns CDR1 KGHDR and CDR2 SFDVKD. CDR3 sequence: CATSRSAGTPLGGELFF. In DNA, the CDR3 is TGTGCCACCAGTCGCTCCGCTGGGACTCCTCTGGGCGGGGAGCTGTTTTTT.

This chain links TRBV14 with TRBJ2-5; D unclear. V gave up 4 bases and J gave up 2 bases, with 14 bases separating them. Germline loops: CDR1 SGHDN, CDR2 FVKESK. The CDR3 covers 15 residues. The DNA for the CDR3 is TGTGCCAGCAGCCCGCCGGCAACAGAACAAGAGACCCAGTACTTC. Translated, it gives CASSPPATEQETQYF.

The table lists this clonotype with a count of one. Its ends do not fully match the called genes, so a read error is possible. This rearrangement joins TRBV7-6 to TRBJ1-4; a possible D gene is TRBD1 (6 bases). CDR3 length: 14 residues. CDR1 is SGHVS and CDR2 is FNYEAQ in the germline V gene. CDR3 in DNA: TGTGCCAGCAGCTGGACAGCAACTAATGAAAAACCGTTTTTT. It encodes CASSWTATNEKPFF.

This rearrangement joins TRBV12-3 or TRBV12-4 to TRBJ1-4; 10 bases align to TRBD1. J lost 8 bases, V lost 8 bases, and 5 bases had no gene match. CDR3 length: 13 residues. DNA of the CDR3: TGTGCCAGCTGGGACAGGGGCAGGGAAAAACTGTTTTTT. It codes for CASWDRGREKLFF.

To note about this clonotype: The junction and the germline gene differ at one end; a read error may be behind it. J is TRBJ2-6 and V is TRBV4-3, with 9 positions matching TRBD2. The germline V gene encodes CDR1 LGHNA and CDR2 YSLEER. CDR3 length equals 15 residues. CDR3 nucleotides: TGCGCCAGCAGCCTTCGGGCGGGAGGGGTCAACGTCCTGACTTTC. Protein sequence: CASSLRAGGVNVLTF.

J is TRBJ1-4 and V is TRBV27, with 7 positions matching TRBD1. CDR1 and CDR2 (germline): MNHEY, SMNVEV (reference sequence). V shed 3 bases and J 3 bases; nucleotides not matched to a gene: 4. This CDR3 comprises 15 residues. CDR3 amino acids: CASSLTGWANEKLFF. CDR3 nucleotides: TGTGCCAGCAGTTTGACAGGGTGGGCTAATGAAAAACTGTTTTTT.

The chain's CDR3 is CSVVGQFATEAFF. In DNA, the CDR3 is TGCAGCGTGGTGGGACAGTTTGCCACTGAAGCTTTCTTT. This sequence joins TRBV29-1 and TRBJ1-1; 7 bases are a match to TRBD1. CDR1 SQVTM and CDR2 ANQGSEA come from the germline V gene. Germline trimming cut 6 bases from V and 4 bases from J; bases unmatched to any gene: 8. The CDR3 totals 13 residues.

The chain employs TRBV6-2 or TRBV6-3 and TRBJ1-2; no firm D call. The ends were cut back, 0 bases at V and 8 bases at J, with 7 bases in the middle. CDR1 and CDR2 from the germline V gene are MNHEY and SVGEGT. The CDR3 spans 12 residues. CDR3 nucleotide sequence: TGTGCCAGCAGTTACTCGGAAGGGGGCTACACCTTC. The encoded protein is CASSYSEGGYTF.

This clonotype was counted only a few times. The J gene is TRBJ2-1, the V gene TRBV7-2, with D possibly matching TRBD1 (6 bases). The length of the CDR3 is 14 residues. V was cut by 5 bases and J by 2 bases, with 10 bases left in between. Germline CDR1 and CDR2: SGHTA and FQGNSA. Here the CDR3 reads CASSPGHTYNEQFF. CDR3 DNA sequence: TGTGCCAGCAGCCCGGGACATACCTACAATGAGCAGTTCTTC.

The V and J genes are TRBV12-3 or TRBV12-4 and TRBJ1-2; D uncertain. This CDR3 has 13 residues. The V gene lost 6 bases and the J gene lost 8 bases, with 16 bases spanning the gap. CDR3 residues: CASSPSLVEGYTF. In nucleotides, the CDR3 is TGTGCCAGCAGCCCCTCACTCGTGGAAGGCTACACCTTC.

CDR3 nucleotide sequence: TGCAGCGTTGAAAGGGGTCAGACCTCCTACGAGCAGTACTTC. It is translated as CSVERGQTSYEQYF. This chain uses TRBV29-1 with TRBJ2-7; D perhaps matches TRBD1 (5 bases). Germline lookup yields CDR1 SQVTM and CDR2 ANQGSEA. Trimming pared 2 bases from V and 0 bases from J, leaving 11 bases between. CDR3 length: 14 residues.

V is TRBV20-1 and J is TRBJ2-5; 7 nucleotides align to TRBD2. The V gene end was trimmed by 0 bases and the J gene end by 1 base; junction bases not matched to a gene: 5. CDR1 and CDR2 from the germline V gene are DFQATT and SNEGSKA (reference sequence). The CDR3 is made up of 15 amino acids. The CDR3 coding sequence is TGCAGTGCTAGAGATAATCTAGCGGTCCAAGAGACCCAGTACTTC. Residues: CSARDNLAVQETQYF.

V and J are TRBV5-1 and TRBJ2-5, with 7 bases aligning to TRBD1. The DNA end favors TRBJ2-7, so the J call may be wrong. CDR3 length: 16 residues. The germline V gene encodes CDR1 SGHRS and CDR2 YFSETQ. The CDR3 spells CASSLDHRTGSDEQYF. The CDR3 DNA reads as TGCGCCAGCAGCTTGGATCACCGGACAGGTAGTGACGAGCAGTACTTC.

This clonotype was observed a few times. The rearrangement links TRBV2 to TRBJ2-4, with no clear D. CDR3 size: 10 residues. Germline CDR1 and CDR2: SNHLY and FYNNEI. Trimming stripped 8 bases from V and 7 bases from J, with 6 bases between. CDR3 coding DNA: TGTGCCAGCTCGGAGAACATTCAGTACTTC. Translated: CASSENIQYF.

The V call is TRBV20-1, the J call TRBJ2-5; D might be TRBD1 (6 bases). V was clipped by 6 bases and J by 5 bases, with 16 bases between them. The length of the CDR3 is 13 residues. Germline CDR1 reads DFQATT; CDR2 reads SNEGSKA (reference sequence). The CDR3 region is CSAETQGTETQYF. The DNA of the CDR3 is TGCAGTGCCGAAACACAGGGAACCGAGACCCAGTACTTC.